This TCR beta chain was obtained from a study of tumor-infiltrating lymphocytes in primary liver carcinoma. Germline DNA was also extracted, with blood RNA taken from unsorted whole blood. Patients had chronic HBV infection and were treatment-naive. TCR beta cDNA was prepared out of roughly 0.5 ug total RNA by means of a constant-region primer. Three nested multiplex PCR rounds, a slightly modified ARM-PCR method, built the TCR beta libraries. Each of the first two PCR rounds ran approximately 11 cycles with TRBV1-TRBV30 forward and C-beta reverse primers. Each CDR3 protein is one row after TCRdb ran MiXCR on the multiplex PCR reads. The table includes 250,000 to 350,000 distinct CDR3 sequences, around 50% detected once. Broader study findings: Tumor region pairs shared more overlap than did tumor-adjacent and tumor-blood pairs. Tumor tissue displayed a significantly greater top-250-clone fraction than blood (p = 0.039).

This CDR3 contains 18 residues. The germline CDR1 and CDR2 sequences are LGHNA and YNFKEQ. As to this clonotype: Its target is not known. At one end, the junction sequence differs from germline, possibly due to a read error.

The TCR was taken from a woman between 25 and 40 years old with primary liver carcinoma and hepatitis B virus infection. The V gene is TRBV4-2, the J gene TRBJ2-3; 9 bases line up with TRBD2. Material for sequencing was peripheral blood. The CDR3 is CASSQEGLAGRGTDMQYF. The CDR3 DNA is TGTGCCAGCAGCCAAGAAGGTCTAGCGGGGAGAGGCACAGATATGCAGTATTTT.